These 11 T cell receptor beta chains originate from one sample sequenced in a study of T cell responses to AZD1222 COVID-19 vaccine. Clones were read by immunoSEQ multiplex PCR, and TCRdb kept only the in-frame ones, dropping some. The table shows roughly 77,000 clones, with about 90% occurring only once. This specimen consisted of peripheral blood, obtained on day 0 of MenACWY control vaccination. The receptors shown here come from an adult in good health.

This clone was seen once. This CDR3 reads CASSEGGAYGYTF. The CDR3 DNA is TGTGCCAGCAGCGAAGGGGGGGCCTATGGCTACACCTTC. V usage is TRBV9 and J usage is TRBJ1-2, with D perhaps TRBD1 (6 bases). The CDR3 extends over 13 amino acids. Trimming took 3 bases from V and 4 from J, leaving 10 bases between them. Germline V CDR1 and CDR2: SGDLS, YYNGEE.

V and J are TRBV18 and TRBJ2-2, with unresolved D. Trimming left V 0 bases short and J 8 bases short, with 10 bases between. The germline CDR1 and CDR2 sequences are KGHSH and LQKENI. CDR3 length: 14 residues. The CDR3 here is CASSPPTVSGELFF. In DNA, the CDR3 is TGTGCCAGCTCACCACCGACTGTTTCGGGGGAGCTGTTTTTT. The full variable domain, with the rest looked up from reference TRBV18 and TRBJ2-2, is NAGVMQNPRHLVRRRGQEARLRCSPMKGHSHVYWYRQLPEEGLKFMVYLQKENIIDESGMPKERFSAEFPKEGPSILRIQQVVRGDSAAYFCASSPPTVSGELFFGEGSRLTVL.

The chain has TRBV6-5 and TRBJ1-3, with TRBD1 as a possible D gene (5 bases). The CDR3 length is 15 residues. Germline V gene lookup returns CDR1 MNHEY and CDR2 SVGAGI. With 6 bases removed from V and 0 bases from J, the gap between germline ends came to 12 bases. The CDR3 reads CASRRDGSSGNTIYF. The CDR3, as DNA: TGTGCCAGCAGACGGGACGGATCCTCTGGAAACACCATATATTTT.

The chain couples TRBV18 to TRBJ1-4; D gene ambiguous. Germline CDR1 reads KGHSH; CDR2 reads LQKENI. This CDR3 spans 15 amino acids. Trimming shortened V by 6 bases and J by 4 bases, and 15 bases separated the two germline ends. CDR3 DNA: TGTGCCAGCTCCCGCGGCGCAGGAAGTAATGAAAAACTGTTTTTT. It specifies CASSRGAGSNEKLFF.

The chain couples TRBV28 to TRBJ1-1; 7 bases agree with TRBD1. V was pared by 11 bases and J by 5 bases, with 8 bases of the junction left unmatched. Germline V gene sequence: CDR1 MDHEN, CDR2 SYDVKM. CDR3 length: 12 amino acids. This chain's CDR3 is CAGRGLGTEAFF. The CDR3 region has the DNA TGTGCCGGGAGGGGGCTTGGAACTGAAGCTTTCTTT.

CDR3 protein: CASSFFTDTQYF. CDR3 in DNA: TGTGCCAGCAGTTTCTTCACAGATACGCAGTATTTT. The genes are TRBV12-3 or TRBV12-4 and TRBJ2-3, with D hard to call. The CDR3 covers 12 residues. V lost 3 bases to trimming and J lost 2 bases, with 3 bases between them.

This chain joins TRBV5-1 and TRBJ1-1, with D tentatively TRBD1 (6 bases). The CDR3 is made up of 14 amino acids. V lost 6 bases to trimming and J lost 0 bases, with 12 bases between them. Germline assignment: CDR1 SGHRS and CDR2 YFSETQ. CDR3 region: CASMDSSLNTEAFF. DNA of the CDR3: TGCGCCAGCATGGACAGCTCCTTGAACACTGAAGCTTTCTTT.

The chain recombines TRBV19 with TRBJ1-5; D possibly corresponds to TRBD1 (6 bases). The CDR3 runs to 15 residues. Trimming cost V 5 bases and J 1 base, with 12 bases left between them. Germline V lookup: CDR1 LNHDA, CDR2 SQIVND (reference sequence). Here the CDR3 reads CASSGGGNSNQPQHF. For the CDR3, the DNA is TGTGCCAGTAGTGGGGGGGGCAACAGCAATCAGCCCCAGCATTTT. The whole variable domain, filled in from reference TRBV19 and TRBJ1-5, reads DGGITQSPKYLFRKEGQNVTLSCEQNLNHDAMYWYRQDPGQGLRLIYYSQIVNDFQKGDIAEGYSVSREKKESFPLTVTSAQKNPTAFYLCASSGGGNSNQPQHFGDGTRLSIL.

The J gene is TRBJ2-7, the V gene TRBV28; the D gene is possibly TRBD1 (5 bases). The CDR3 loop spans 15 amino acids. Per germline, CDR1 MDHEN and CDR2 SYDVKM. The V end was cut by 3 bases, the J end by 2 bases, with 14 bases between. The DNA of the CDR3 is TGTGCCAGCAGTTTCCGGCAGGGAAGGCCCTACGAGCAGTACTTC. Translating it yields CASSFRQGRPYEQYF.

This rearrangement joins TRBV6-1 to TRBJ1-4, with D maybe TRBD1 (6 bases). V was pared by 1 base and J by 6 bases, with 9 bases between. CDR3 length: 14 residues. Per the germline V gene, CDR1 is MNHNS and CDR2 is SASEGT. This CDR3 reads CASSEGRGYEKLFF. CDR3 sequence (DNA): TGTGCCAGCAGTGAAGGCAGGGGATATGAAAAACTGTTTTTT.

V and J are TRBV28 and TRBJ2-7; D remains ambiguous. This CDR3 region has 13 residues. Germline-derived CDR1 and CDR2 are MDHEN and SYDVKM. V was clipped by 7 bases and J by 5 bases, with 15 bases between them. The CDR3 here is CASTGDLAHEQYF. Written as DNA, the CDR3 is TGTGCCAGCACCGGAGATTTGGCCCACGAGCAGTACTTC.